One sample yielded the 3 T cell receptor beta chains listed below, sequenced in a study of blood T cell repertoires in COVID-19 (TCRdb year 2020). The protocol used for the library was the immunoSEQ multiplex PCR assay. The table comes from immuneACCESS by way of TCRdb, which keeps in-frame sequences with V and J called. Part of the clones is missing from these tables; in studies checked, under half for an unresolved V gene and the rest for unknown reasons. In all, the sample holds more than 300,000 clones, and 88% of those were seen once. Clones ranked in the top ten supply 0.9% to 1.5% of the sample. Sequenced material: PBMCs or T cells enriched from blood (not recorded which). The receptors stem from a woman between 18 and 29 years old who had recovered from COVID-19.

This clone was seen a single time. The V gene is TRBV5-1, the J gene TRBJ2-3; TRBD2 matches 11 bases. CDR3 length: 17 residues. V trimming: 4 bases; J trimming: 2 bases; junction bases outside the gene matches: 9. CDR1 is SGHRS and CDR2 is YFSETQ in the germline V gene. The CDR3 loop is CASSPYPGLAVTDTQYF. The CDR3 DNA sequence: TGCGCCAGCAGCCCTTACCCGGGACTAGCGGTCACAGATACGCAGTATTTT.

The CDR3 protein is CASSPRGVRDEQYF. The CDR3 DNA reads as TGTGCCAGCAGCCCCAGGGGGGTTAGGGACGAGCAGTACTTC. The chain carries TRBV9 and TRBJ2-7, with a tentative D call TRBD1 (7 bases). V was trimmed by 4 bases and J by 5 bases, leaving 16 bases between them. CDR1 is SGDLS, CDR2 YYNGEE, per germline. The CDR3 has 14 residues.

The chain links TRBV11-1 to TRBJ2-1; 10 nucleotides align to TRBD1. The CDR3 spans 16 residues. The V gene's germline CDR1 is SGHAT and CDR2 FQDESV (reference sequence). V dropped 1 base and J dropped 4; count of bases not matched to a gene: 4. CDR3 bases: TGTGCCAGCAGCTTAGGGGGGACAGGGGCGTACAATGAGCAGTTCTTC. Protein: CASSLGGTGAYNEQFF.